This T cell receptor (beta chain) was captured in a study of PD-L1 blockade in urothelial cancer. About the research overall: About 90% of the roughly 29 patients were men who had bladder-origin urothelial cancer. The analyses of blood took place 3 weeks (second dose) and 6 weeks after treatment start. The study, taken as a whole, reports: Pretreatment blood TCR clonality under the median forecast improved survival.

Time point here: peripheral blood 6 weeks after treatment start. Germline V gene data show CDR1 as SGDLS and CDR2 as YYNGEE. V was cut by 0 bases and J by 6 bases, with 10 bases left in between. The CDR3 sequence is 14 residues long. Of note for this clone: No antigen is known for it.

Libraries were prepared by immunoSEQ multiplex PCR; TCRdb keeps only in-frame clonotypes and omits some of them. The data hold approximately 79,000 clones, with around 93% observed a single time. V gene TRBV9 combines with J gene TRBJ2-1; a weak D match, TRBD2 (5 bases). This receptor was obtained from a woman of 80 years or more with urothelial cancer. The material was PBMCs, obtained around atezolizumab (anti-PD-L1) treatment. DNA for the CDR3: TGTGCCAGCAGCGTAGCTACTAGAAGCAATGAGCAGTTCTTC. Translated: CASSVATRSNEQFF.